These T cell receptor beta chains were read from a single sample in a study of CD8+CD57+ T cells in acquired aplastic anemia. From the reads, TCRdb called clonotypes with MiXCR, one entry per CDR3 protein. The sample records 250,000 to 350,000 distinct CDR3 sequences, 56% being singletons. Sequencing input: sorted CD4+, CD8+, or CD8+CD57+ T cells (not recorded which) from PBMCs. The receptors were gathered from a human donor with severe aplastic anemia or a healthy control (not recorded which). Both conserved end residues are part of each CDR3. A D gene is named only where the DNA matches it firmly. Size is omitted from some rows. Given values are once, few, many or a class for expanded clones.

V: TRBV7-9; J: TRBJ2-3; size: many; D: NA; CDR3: CASSLKSGLGADTQYF; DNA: TGTGCCAGCAGCTTAAAAAGTGGGTTGGGGGCAGATACGCAGTATTTT
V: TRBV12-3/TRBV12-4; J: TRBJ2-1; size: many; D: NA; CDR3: CASSLASGAPNEQFF; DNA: TGTGCCAGCAGTTTAGCGTCAGGGGCTCCCAATGAGCAGTTCTTC
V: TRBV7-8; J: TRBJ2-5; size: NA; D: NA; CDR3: CASSLVASRETQYF; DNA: TGTGCCAGCAGCTTAGTGGCTAGCAGAGAGACCCAGTACTTC
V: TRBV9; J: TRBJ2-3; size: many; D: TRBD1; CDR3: CASSLGGQVTDTQYF; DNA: TGTGCCAGCAGCCTGGGGGGACAGGTAACAGATACGCAGTATTTT
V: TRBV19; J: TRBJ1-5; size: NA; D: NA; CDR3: CASSIDLSAWDQPQHF; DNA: TGTGCCAGTAGTATAGACCTCTCCGCCTGGGATCAGCCCCAGCATTTT
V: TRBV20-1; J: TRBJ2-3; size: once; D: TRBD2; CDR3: CGALAGGLTDTQYF; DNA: TGCGGTGCTTTAGCGGGGGGGCTGACAGATACGCAGTATTTT
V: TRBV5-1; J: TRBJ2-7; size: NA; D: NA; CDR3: CAGSLVWSSYEQYF; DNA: TGTGCCGGCAGCTTAGTGTGGAGCTCCTACGAGCAGTACTTC
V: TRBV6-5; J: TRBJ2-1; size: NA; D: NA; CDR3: CASGYLQATGTQFF; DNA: TGTGCCAGCGGTTACTTACAGGCGACGGGTACGCAGTTCTTC
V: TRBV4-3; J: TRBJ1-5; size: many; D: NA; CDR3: CASSQDGDQPQHF; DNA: TGCGCCAGCAGCCAAGATGGTGATCAGCCCCAGCATTTT
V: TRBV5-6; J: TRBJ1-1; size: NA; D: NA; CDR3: CASSLGRGHTEAFF; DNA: TGTGCCAGCAGCTTGGGGCGGGGACACACTGAAGCTTTCTTT
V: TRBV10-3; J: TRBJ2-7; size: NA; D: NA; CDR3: CAISESQGRSYDRYF; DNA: TGTGCCATCAGTGAGTCACAGGGACGCTCCTACGATCGATACTTC
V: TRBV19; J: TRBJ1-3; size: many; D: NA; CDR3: CASISSGNTIYF; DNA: TGTGCCAGTATTAGCTCTGGAAACACCATATATTTT
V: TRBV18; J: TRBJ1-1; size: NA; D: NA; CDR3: CASSPLEGYTEAFF; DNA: TGTGCCAGCTCACCACTGGAAGGGTACACTGAAGCTTTCTTT
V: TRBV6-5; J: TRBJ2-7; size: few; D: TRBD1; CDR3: CASSYGDSSYEQYF; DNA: TGTGCCAGCAGTTACGGGGACAGCTCCTACGAGCAGTACTTC
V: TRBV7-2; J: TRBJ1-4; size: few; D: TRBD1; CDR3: CASSNPGQGREKLFF; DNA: TGTGCCAGCAGCAATCCGGGACAGGGACGAGAAAAACTGTTTTTT
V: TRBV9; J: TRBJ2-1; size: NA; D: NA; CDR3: CASSPIGTPLWDEQFF; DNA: TGTGCCAGCAGCCCAATTGGGACTCCCCTTTGGGATGAGCAGTTCTTC
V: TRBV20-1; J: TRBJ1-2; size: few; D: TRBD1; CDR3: CIGQGWYGYTF; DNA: TGCATAGGACAGGGCTGGTATGGCTACACCTTC
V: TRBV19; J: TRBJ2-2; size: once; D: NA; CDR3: CASRQGGANTGELFF; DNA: TGTGCCAGTAGGCAGGGGGGGGCGAACACCGGGGAGCTGTTTTTT
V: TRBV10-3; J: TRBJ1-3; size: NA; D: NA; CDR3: CAISEEPGNTIYF; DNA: TGTGCCATCAGTGAAGAACCTGGAAACACCATATATTTT
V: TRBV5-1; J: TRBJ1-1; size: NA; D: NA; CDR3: CASSLSPAAGSRTEAFF; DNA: TGCGCCAGCAGCCTATCCCCAGCGGCAGGTTCAAGGACTGAAGCTTTCTTT
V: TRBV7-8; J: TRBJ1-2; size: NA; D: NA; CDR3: CASSLALKVSYGYTF; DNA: TGTGCCAGCAGCTTGGCCCTAAAGGTCTCCTATGGCTACACCTTC
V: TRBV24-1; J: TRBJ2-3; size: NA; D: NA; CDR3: CATSGVGVTDTQYF; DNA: TGTGCCACCAGTGGAGTGGGCGTCACAGATACGCAGTATTTT
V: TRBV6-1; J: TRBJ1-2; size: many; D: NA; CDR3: CASTVRGAYYGYTF; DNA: TGTGCCAGCACCGTGAGGGGGGCGTACTATGGCTACACCTTC
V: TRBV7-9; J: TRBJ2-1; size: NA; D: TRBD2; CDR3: CASSSVTTSGGRYNEQFF; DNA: TGTGCCAGCAGCTCCGTCACCACTAGCGGGGGCCGCTACAATGAGCAGTTCTTC
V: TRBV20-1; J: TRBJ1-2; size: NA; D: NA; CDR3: CSASPMGSGYTF; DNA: TGCAGTGCTAGCCCGATGGGTTCCGGCTACACCTTC
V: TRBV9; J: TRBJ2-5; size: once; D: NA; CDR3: CASSVGDRGSRETQHF; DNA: TGTGCCAGCAGCGTCGGGGACAGAGGCTCTCGGGAGACCCAGCACTTC
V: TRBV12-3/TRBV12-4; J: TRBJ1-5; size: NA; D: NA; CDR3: CATQGKGEQPQHF; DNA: TGTGCCACCCAAGGGAAGGGAGAGCAGCCCCAGCATTTT
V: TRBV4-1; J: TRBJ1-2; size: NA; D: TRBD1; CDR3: CASSHGQGTNYGYTF; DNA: TGCGCCAGCAGCCATGGACAGGGGACTAACTATGGCTACACCTTC
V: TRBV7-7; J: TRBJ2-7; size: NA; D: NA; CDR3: CASSLFRQPIYEQYF; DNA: TGTGCTAGCAGCTTATTTAGACAGCCTATCTACGAGCAGTACTTC